This T cell receptor (beta chain) was profiled in a study of T-cell memory formation after mild COVID-19. Study-level findings and limits: Later expanders leaned CD4+, whereas clones that contracted between day 15 and 85 were balanced CD4/CD8. Pre-infection memory harbored some responding clones, suggesting cross-reactive memory joined. For contracting clones, CD4+ ones sat mainly in CM and EM, CD8+ in EMRA.

TCRdb independently ran MiXCR on the 5' RACE reads; one entry per CDR3 protein. Here the sample spans about 82,000 distinct CDR3 sequences, 10% to 15% being singletons. The CDR3 runs to 14 residues. Germline lookup yields CDR1 SGHTA and CDR2 FQGNSA. V shed 6 bases and J shed 6 bases, with 15 bases lying between them. There are many counts of this clonotype. Its antigen is undetermined. The chain links TRBV7-2 to TRBJ2-1; unclear D gene. Sequencing was carried out using PBMCs or a T cell subset sorted from them (not recorded which). This TCR derives from an adult woman who had mild COVID-19 (a few samples of this study predate the infection). Cell type and time point are not known. The CDR3 is CASSFVGPANEQFF. The CDR3 bases are TGTGCCAGCAGTTTTGTAGGCCCGGCCAATGAGCAGTTCTTC.